This TCR beta chain was sequenced during a study of blood T cells in healthy people across ages. Using a J-beta primer mix together with a sample-barcoded 5' primer, a second PCR was run for roughly 7 to 12 cycles. From the 5' RACE reads, TCRdb called clonotypes with MiXCR, one entry per CDR3 protein. The sample consists of some 690,000 distinct CDR3 sequences, about 20% of them appearing once. The ends were cut back, 7 bases at V and 2 bases at J, with 11 bases in the middle. The CDR3 is made up of 14 amino acids. Broader study findings: Comparison with aged donors showed that long-lived donors had more naive CD4+ cells and higher diversity.

This clonotype was observed a few times. No antigen is known for it. Approximately 10 milliliters was the volume of peripheral blood drawn from each donor. The sample comprised blood. J is TRBJ2-2 and V is TRBV12-3 or TRBV12-4; D may correspond to TRBD1 or TRBD2 (5 bases each). This TCR derives from a man between 65 and 80 years old in good health. The CDR3 nucleotides are TGTGCCAGCACACCGGGACGAAACACCGGGGAGCTGTTTTTT. As protein: CASTPGRNTGELFF.